This TCR beta chain was sequenced during a study of OX40 agonist ivuxolimab in advanced cancers. CDR3 size: 15 residues. Germline CDR1 is KGHSH and CDR2 is LQKENI. With V trimmed by 3 bases and J by 4 bases, 4 bases remained unmatched. Sequenced by immunoSEQ multiplex PCR; TCRdb stores in-frame clones only, minus some. In the table there are around 80,000 clones, approximately 90% of which are singletons. V gene TRBV18 combines with J gene TRBJ2-3; 10 nucleotides align to TRBD1. This TCR derives from an adult with an advanced solid tumor such as melanoma, head and neck, liver or kidney cancer. Sequencing was performed on CD4+ or CD8+ T cells sorted from blood, taken in a trial of the OX40 agonist ivuxolimab. The CDR3 DNA reads TGTGCCAGCTCACCCGGGACAGGGGCGGCAGATACGCAGTATTTT. Translated: CASSPGTGAADTQYF.